The 15 T cell receptor beta chains below were found in one sample sequenced in a study of blood T cell repertoires in COVID-19. Libraries were prepared by immunoSEQ multiplex PCR; TCRdb keeps only in-frame clonotypes and omits some of them. This table holds approximately 77,000 clones, about 91% found once. Sequencing was carried out using peripheral blood. Source of these receptors: an elderly woman with acute or convalescent COVID-19.

This clone was detected a few times. The rearrangement uses TRBV6-1 and TRBJ1-2; no definite D call. Trimming took off 2 bases at V and 0 bases at J, with 10 bases between the two ends. Per germline, CDR1 MNHNS and CDR2 SASEGT. The CDR3 has 15 residues. The DNA of the CDR3 is TGTGCCAGCAGTGAATTGGCAGGCGCTAACTATGGCTACACCTTC. Encoded protein: CASSELAGANYGYTF.

This clone was counted a single time. The CDR3 here is CASSSRRANVLTF. In DNA, the CDR3 is TGTGCCAGCAGCTCTCGTAGGGCCAACGTCCTGACTTTC. V and J are TRBV7-3 and TRBJ2-6; D unresolved. This CDR3 is built from 13 residues. Trimming shortened V by 4 bases and J by 5 bases, and 6 bases separated the two germline ends. Germline V CDR1 and CDR2: SGHTA, FQGTGA.

The V call is TRBV18, the J call TRBJ2-7, with 9 bases identical to TRBD2. Trimming removed 3 bases from V and 4 bases from J; junction bases left unmatched: 4. Germline CDR1 KGHSH, CDR2 LQKENI. This CDR3 contains 14 residues. CDR3 amino acids: CASSPAGGTYEQYF. The CDR3 region has the DNA TGTGCCAGCTCACCTGCGGGAGGGACTTACGAGCAGTACTTC.

The chain employs TRBV2 and TRBJ1-2; no reliable D call. The CDR3 runs to 12 residues. The germline V and J ends were trimmed by 8 bases and 4 bases, with 11 bases remaining between them. CDR1 is SNHLY, CDR2 FYNNEI, per germline. CDR3 sequence reads: CASQTRTYGYTF. Written as DNA, the CDR3 is TGTGCCAGCCAGACACGAACCTATGGCTACACCTTC.

DNA of the CDR3: TGTGCCAGCAGCCTCTTAAGCGCGGGGGGGCGGCCCCAGTACTTC. Translated, it gives CASSLLSAGGRPQYF. V is TRBV11-2 and J is TRBJ2-5; 9 bases fit TRBD2. There are 15 residues in the CDR3. Germline CDR1 is SGHAT and CDR2 is FQNNGV. The trim removed 5 bases at V and 9 bases at J, leaving 13 bases unmatched.

The chain links TRBV15 to TRBJ2-5; D may be TRBD1 (6 bases). Germline V gene data show CDR1 as LNHNV and CDR2 as YYDKDF (reference sequence). The V end lost 2 bases, the J end lost 1 base, and 11 bases lay between the germline ends. The CDR3 has 15 amino acids. In nucleotides, the CDR3 is TGTGCCACCAGCAGATCCGGGACATCCCAAGAGACCCAGTACTTC. It encodes CATSRSGTSQETQYF. The variable domain in full, with the rest retrieved from reference TRBV15 and TRBJ2-5, is DAMVIQNPRYQVTQFGKPVTLSCSQTLNHNVMYWYQQKSSQAPKLLFHYYDKDFNNEADTPDNFQSRRPNTSFCFLDIRSPGLGDTAMYLCATSRSGTSQETQYFGPGTRLLVL.

This chain links TRBV29-1 with TRBJ1-4; D is possibly TRBD1 (5 bases). The germline V gene has CDR1 SQVTM and CDR2 ANQGSEA. Trimming left V 5 bases short and J 6 bases short, with 7 bases between. CDR3 length equals 11 residues. Written as DNA, the CDR3 is TGCAGCGTTTGGGGGGATGAAAAACTGTTTTTT. This encodes CSVWGDEKLFF.

Concerning this clone: Mismatch with germline at one junction end may stem from a read error. The rearrangement uses TRBV6-1 and TRBJ1-2; TRBD1 agrees at 10 bases. CDR1 is MNHNS and CDR2 is SASEGT in the germline V gene. The length of the CDR3 is 14 residues. CDR3 region: CASSERGTGARRPF. CDR3 coding DNA: TGTGCCAGCAGTGAACGAGGGACAGGGGCCCGCCGCCCCTTC.

This sequence joins TRBV7-2 and TRBJ2-2; D gene uncertain. The CDR3 totals 17 residues. V lost 2 bases and J 2 bases, leaving 15 bases between the germline ends. CDR1 is SGHTA and CDR2 is FQGNSA in the germline V gene. Here the CDR3 DNA reads TGTGCCAGCAGCTTAACTGCGCCCAGGCGAAACACCGGGGAGCTGTTTTTT. Translation: CASSLTAPRRNTGELFF.

The V gene is TRBV5-6, the J gene TRBJ2-3, with unresolved D. Trimming shortened V by 4 bases and J by 1 base, and 10 bases separated the two germline ends. Germline V gene data show CDR1 as SGHDT and CDR2 as YYEEEE. This CDR3 comprises 14 residues. The DNA of the CDR3 is TGTGCCAGCAGCCGGGTTAAAGGCACAGATACGCAGTATTTT. Residues: CASSRVKGTDTQYF.

The rearrangement uses TRBV10-3 and TRBJ2-7; D is undetermined. Germline lookup yields CDR1 ENHRY and CDR2 SYGVKD. Trimming took 3 bases from V and 2 from J, leaving 8 bases between them. The CDR3 has 13 residues. The CDR3 here is CAISDNSAYEQYF. The DNA of the CDR3 is TGTGCCATCAGTGATAACAGTGCCTACGAGCAGTACTTC.

This chain links TRBV7-2 with TRBJ1-2, with TRBD1 matching over 9 bases. Germline CDR1 reads SGHTA; CDR2 reads FQGNSA. The CDR3 is made up of 14 amino acids. After removal of 5 bases from V and 12 bases from J, the junction contained 13 bases not matched to a gene. CDR3 loop: CASSRRDRVLLDTF. CDR3 in DNA: TGTGCCAGCAGCCGCCGGGACAGGGTACTTCTAGACACCTTC.

V gene TRBV7-3 combines with J gene TRBJ1-2, with TRBD1 matching 7 bases. Germline V CDR1 and CDR2: SGHTA, FQGTGA. The V gene end was trimmed by 5 bases and the J gene end by 3 bases; junction bases not matched to a gene: 3. The CDR3 is made up of 13 amino acids. CDR3 loop: CASSVGTDYGYTF. In nucleotides, the CDR3 is TGTGCCAGCAGCGTTGGGACAGACTATGGCTACACCTTC.

The gene calls are TRBV7-9 and TRBJ2-4; D is perhaps TRBD2 (6 bases). V gave up 4 bases and J gave up 4 bases, with 17 bases separating them. CDR1 and CDR2 (germline): SEHNR, FQNEAQ (reference sequence). The CDR3 contains 16 residues. The CDR3 DNA follows: TGTGCCAGCAGCTACCACCCGGGCAGCGGGAAAAACATTCAGTACTTC. Its protein is CASSYHPGSGKNIQYF.

This chain's CDR3 is CASSVNGEETQYF. The CDR3 bases are TGTGCCAGCAGCGTTAACGGGGAAGAGACCCAGTACTTC. This chain uses TRBV9 with TRBJ2-5; weak D call: TRBD2 (5 bases). The germline gives CDR1 SGDLS, CDR2 YYNGEE. This CDR3 region has 13 residues. Trimming stripped 2 bases from V and 3 bases from J, with 8 bases between.